This TCR beta chain appears in the sequencing data of a study of early T cells in non-severe SARS-CoV-2 infection. Molecules of cDNA were individually given unique molecular identifiers that were attached to them. TCRdb reprocessed the 5' RACE reads with MiXCR, giving one entry per CDR3 protein. The sample carries under 60,000 distinct CDR3 sequences, approximately 7.6% recorded once. CDR1 MDHEN and CDR2 SYDVKM come from the germline V gene. The CDR3 is made up of 12 amino acids. Trimming pared 2 bases from V and 5 bases from J, leaving 6 bases between. Sequences were obtained from whole blood. The receptor was derived from an adult who was a healthcare worker with PCR-confirmed SARS-CoV-2 infection or an uninfected control (not recorded which). The J gene is TRBJ1-2, the V gene TRBV28, with D unresolved. The CDR3 reads CASSLRQYGYTF. CDR3 coding DNA: TGTGCCAGCAGTTTACGACAATATGGCTACACCTTC.